These 13 T cell receptor beta chains were all obtained from the same sample, sequenced in a study of blood T cells in healthy people across ages. Together with a sample-barcoded 5' primer, a J-beta primer mix was included in a second PCR lasting about 6 to 12 cycles. TCRdb itself ran the 5' RACE reads through MiXCR, one entry per CDR3 protein. The sample includes 1.5 million to 2 million distinct CDR3 sequences, 35% to 50% seen only once; the top ten take roughly 24%. The sequenced material came from blood. The receptors here all came from a human donor in good health.

This chain links TRBV24-1 with TRBJ2-1; 9 nucleotides line up with TRBD1. Germline CDR1 KGHDR, CDR2 SFDVKD. This CDR3 region has 16 residues. V lost 5 bases and J lost 7; bases outside the gene matches: 11. CDR3 sequence: CATSGHLGQGSNEQFF. The DNA of the CDR3 is TGTGCCACCAGTGGGCACTTAGGACAGGGGAGTAATGAGCAGTTCTTC.

This clonotype was counted between two and nine times. The CDR3 loop reads CASGLSGEETQYF. CDR3 DNA sequence: TGTGCTAGTGGTTTATCCGGGGAGGAGACCCAGTACTTC. The chain employs TRBV12-5 and TRBJ2-5, with D tentatively TRBD2 (5 bases). Trimming took off 3 bases at V and 5 bases at J, with 10 bases between the two ends. The CDR3 runs 13 residues. Germline CDR1 LGHNT, CDR2 FRNRAP. Variable domain in full (rest from reference TRBV12-5 and TRBJ2-5): DARVTQTPRHKVTEMGQEVTMRCQPILGHNTVFWYRQTMMQGLELLAYFRNRAPLDDSGMPKDRFSAEMPDATLATLKIQPSEPRDSAVYFCASGLSGEETQYFGPGTRLLVL.

The CDR3 bases are TGTGCCAGCCTGGGGGGGCAAGGGGGCTATCGCGAGCAGTTCTTC. Amino acids: CASLGGQGGYREQFF. This chain joins TRBV21-1 and TRBJ2-1; the table's TRBD1 call for D was not verified on the DNA. TRBV21-1 is a pseudogene segment. CDR3 size: 15 residues.

The sample holds a few counts of this clonotype. This chain uses TRBV28 with TRBJ2-7, with TRBD1 matching 7 bases. The length of the CDR3 is 14 residues. V was pared by 8 bases and J by 2 bases, with 9 bases of the junction left unmatched. In germline, CDR1 is MDHEN, CDR2 SYDVKM. CDR3 loop: CASGRQGFPYEQYF. The CDR3 DNA sequence: TGTGCCAGCGGAAGACAGGGCTTCCCCTACGAGCAGTACTTC.

The V gene is TRBV10-3, the J gene TRBJ2-7, with 9 bases matching TRBD2. Germline CDR1 ENHRY, CDR2 SYGVKD. J lost 3 bases, V lost 4 bases, and 10 bases had no gene match. The length of the CDR3 is 16 residues. The CDR3, as DNA: TGTGCCATCAGTGGCGGGTATGGGCGGGGGGGCTACGAGCAGTACTTC. It is translated as CAISGGYGRGGYEQYF.

The chain uses TRBV20-1 and TRBJ1-1; 7 positions match TRBD1. Germline CDR1 reads DFQATT; CDR2 reads SNEGSKA (reference sequence). The CDR3 totals 13 residues. CDR3 amino acids: CSETGLVATEAFF. CDR3 DNA: TGCAGCGAGACAGGGTTGGTGGCGACTGAAGCTTTCTTT.

The gene calls are TRBV28 and TRBJ2-3, with D maybe TRBD1 (6 bases). V was trimmed by 2 bases and J by 5 bases, leaving 14 bases between them. The CDR3 extends over 15 amino acids. CDR1 MDHEN and CDR2 SYDVKM come from the germline V gene. CDR3 nucleotides: TGTGCCAGCAGTTTAATCAGGGGCGTCGGAGATACGCAGTATTTT. Encoded protein: CASSLIRGVGDTQYF.

This clonotype was detected only a few times. J is TRBJ1-2 and V is TRBV20-1; D not resolved. Trimming cost V 4 bases and J 6 bases, with 9 bases left between them. The CDR3 loop spans 11 amino acids. Germline assignment: CDR1 DFQATT and CDR2 SNEGSKA (reference sequence). The CDR3 here is CSAISQDGYTF. The CDR3 nucleotides read TGCAGTGCTATTAGTCAGGATGGCTACACCTTC.

With regard to this clonotype: It is unclear where the CDR3 begins or ends on the DNA, so no DNA is shown, and the CDR3 is as TCRdb lists it. The V and J genes are TRBV29-1 and TRBJ2-5. From its first to its last residue, the CDR3 has 20 amino acids. Germline-derived CDR1 and CDR2 are SQVTM and ANQGSEA. The CDR3: CSVGAWGRYGYTFGSGTQYF.

This clonotype was observed a few times. This chain joins TRBV7-9 and TRBJ2-5, with D hard to call. The CDR3 loop spans 13 amino acids. Germline V gene sequence: CDR1 SEHNR, CDR2 FQNEAQ (reference sequence). V lost 1 base, J lost 6 bases, and 9 bases lay in between. This CDR3 is CASSLEGRKTQYF. The CDR3 bases are TGTGCCAGCAGCTTAGAAGGGCGGAAGACCCAGTACTTC.

This clonotype came up a few times. The chain uses TRBV15 and TRBJ2-7, with a tentative D call TRBD2 (6 bases). V was shortened by 0 bases and J by 1 base, with 13 bases between the two germline ends. The CDR3 covers 16 residues. CDR1 LNHNV and CDR2 YYDKDF come from the germline V gene (reference sequence). CDR3 loop: CATSRDVVEGSYEQYF. In DNA form, the CDR3 reads TGTGCCACCAGCAGAGATGTGGTGGAGGGATCCTACGAGCAGTACTTC.

The table lists this clonotype with a few counts. The chain has TRBV12-3 or TRBV12-4 and TRBJ2-2; no clear D gene. Trimming pared 4 bases from V and 2 bases from J, leaving 14 bases between. This CDR3 is built from 16 residues. The DNA of the CDR3 is TGTGCCAGCAGTTATCGACCCGGTTACAACACCGGGGAGCTGTTTTTT. It encodes CASSYRPGYNTGELFF.

This sequence joins TRBV30 and TRBJ2-5, with TRBD1 matching 9 bases. The J call may be mistaken, given a closer DNA end match to TRBJ2-7. The CDR3 is made up of 12 amino acids. Germline V CDR1 and CDR2: GTSNPN, SVGIG (reference sequence). The CDR3 spells CAGNRGLGEQYF. Here the CDR3 DNA reads TGTGCCGGGAACAGGGGGCTAGGCGAGCAGTACTTC.